The 14 T cell receptor beta chains in this list originate from one sample, sequenced in a study of cytotoxic CD8 clonotypes in ibrutinib-treated CLL. TCRdb keeps only in-frame clones here, not all; method: immunoSEQ multiplex PCR. The sample yields about 130,000 clones, 80% to 90% seen once. The sequencing used PBMCs, collected after 24 months of ibrutinib treatment. The receptor set was obtained from a human donor with chronic lymphocytic leukemia.

The chain combines TRBV7-3 with TRBJ2-7; D is unclear. CDR3 length: 13 residues. CDR1 is SGHTA and CDR2 is FQGTGA in the germline V gene. V dropped 4 bases and J dropped 6 bases, with 13 bases sitting between them. The CDR3 is CASSSLRRTEQYF. DNA for the CDR3: TGTGCCAGCAGCTCCCTAAGGCGCACCGAGCAGTACTTC.

The gene calls are TRBV6-5 and TRBJ1-2; 9 bases agree with TRBD1. V shed 7 bases and J 8 bases; nucleotides not matched to a gene: 5. Per the germline V gene, CDR1 is MNHEY and CDR2 is SVGAGI. This CDR3 contains 12 residues. The CDR3 sequence: CASNSDRGGYTF. The CDR3 DNA follows: TGTGCCAGCAACTCAGACAGGGGGGGCTACACCTTC.

In the case of this clone: Germline and junction disagree at one end, which may indicate a read error. Different DNA sequences within this sample yield the same CDR3. The chain carries TRBV6-1 and TRBJ2-7, with 11 bases aligning to TRBD1. Germline V gene data show CDR1 as MNHNS and CDR2 as SASEGT. This CDR3 comprises 17 residues. CDR3 DNA sequence: TGCGCCAGCAGTGAACTCCCTCCGGGACAGGGGGCCTACGAGCAGTACTTC. Protein product: CASSELPPGQGAYEQYF.

The chain recombines TRBV2 with TRBJ1-1, with D unclear. The CDR3 covers 14 residues. The germline V and J ends were trimmed by 7 bases and 1 base, with 13 bases remaining between them. Germline V CDR1 and CDR2: SNHLY, FYNNEI. CDR3 region: CASKRSGGNTEAFF. The CDR3 DNA reads TGTGCCAGCAAGAGAAGCGGAGGGAACACTGAAGCTTTCTTT. The entire variable domain, with the rest obtained from reference TRBV2 and TRBJ1-1, is as follows: EPEVTQTPSHQVTQMGQEVILRCVPISNHLYFYWYRQILGQKVEFLVSFYNNEISEKSEIFDDQFSVERPDGSNFTLKIRSTKLEDSAMYFCASKRSGGNTEAFFGQGTRLTVV.

The CDR3 DNA reads as TGTGCCAGCACCCAGGTAGGCGAGCAGTACTTC. This gives the protein CASTQVGEQYF. This chain links TRBV6-1 with TRBJ2-7; D not resolved. Germline V gene data show CDR1 as MNHNS and CDR2 as SASEGT. Trimming shortened V by 7 bases and J by 6 bases, and 10 bases separated the two germline ends. This CDR3 contains 11 residues.

The gene calls are TRBV5-1 and TRBJ2-1; 12 bases match TRBD2. V dropped 2 bases and J dropped 6; count of bases not matched to a gene: 3. CDR3 size: 15 residues. CDR1 and CDR2 from the germline V gene are SGHRS and YFSETQ. The CDR3 loop is CASSLPGLAGNEQFF. For the CDR3, the DNA is TGCGCCAGCAGCTTACCGGGACTAGCGGGCAATGAGCAGTTCTTC.

This chain joins TRBV7-9 and TRBJ1-2; a possible D gene is TRBD1 (6 bases). Germline loops: CDR1 SEHNR, CDR2 FQNEAQ (reference sequence). V was clipped by 5 bases and J by 8 bases, with 15 bases between them. The CDR3 runs 13 residues. CDR3 sequence reads: CASSLRAGTGYTF. CDR3 nucleotide sequence: TGTGCCAGCAGCCTTAGGGCGGGGACAGGCTACACCTTC.

The chain is built from TRBV11-2 and TRBJ2-7, with D tentatively TRBD1 (6 bases). V lost 1 base and J lost 3, with 13 bases in between. Germline V gives CDR1 SGHAT, CDR2 FQNNGV. CDR3 length equals 15 residues. The DNA for the CDR3 is TGTGCCAGCAGCTTAGCCCCCAGGGGTTACTACGAGCAGTACTTC. Translating it yields CASSLAPRGYYEQYF.

The CDR3 reads CASSQDSRSSGNTIYF. CDR3 in DNA: TGTGCCAGCAGCCAGGACAGCCGCAGCTCTGGAAACACCATATATTTT. V gene TRBV7-9 combines with J gene TRBJ1-3, with a possible D match to TRBD1 (6 bases). Germline CDR1 is SEHNR and CDR2 is FQNEAQ (reference sequence). The CDR3 covers 16 residues. The germline V and J ends were trimmed by 5 bases and 0 bases, with 14 bases remaining between them.

The rearrangement uses TRBV7-3 and TRBJ2-1; TRBD1 is a possible D gene (6 bases). CDR3 length: 15 residues. V lost 6 bases to trimming and J lost 2 bases, with 14 bases between them. The germline V gene encodes CDR1 SGHTA and CDR2 FQGTGA. CDR3 region: CASSLKQGAYNEQFF. DNA for the CDR3: TGTGCCAGCAGTCTTAAACAGGGCGCCTACAATGAGCAGTTCTTC.

This rearrangement joins TRBV30 to TRBJ1-2; 10 bases agree with TRBD1. This CDR3 spans 14 amino acids. Germline V gene lookup returns CDR1 GTSNPN and CDR2 SVGIG (reference sequence). V lost 3 bases and J lost 13; bases outside the gene matches: 14. CDR3 sequence reads: CAWSLDRGKRWVTF. The CDR3, as DNA: TGTGCCTGGAGCCTGGACAGGGGGAAACGATGGGTCACCTTC.

The V call is TRBV5-6, the J call TRBJ1-5; no definite D call. The CDR3 is made up of 16 amino acids. From germline, CDR1 is SGHDT and CDR2 YYEEEE. Trimming removed 0 bases at V and 0 bases at J, with 10 bases between. CDR3 in DNA: TGTGCCAGCAGCTTGGGCCAGCTATATAGCAATCAGCCCCAGCATTTT. This gives the protein CASSLGQLYSNQPQHF.

This clone has a single count. The chain joins TRBV20-1 to TRBJ1-4; no clear D. The CDR3 length is 11 residues. The V gene lost 3 bases and the J gene lost 5 bases, with 4 bases spanning the gap. Germline V gives CDR1 DFQATT, CDR2 SNEGSKA (reference sequence). CDR3 region: CSASGNEKLFF. CDR3 DNA sequence: TGCAGTGCTAGCGGGAATGAAAAACTGTTTTTT.

The chain employs TRBV4-1 and TRBJ2-7; 7 nucleotides line up with TRBD2. J was trimmed by 2 bases and V by 4 bases; bases with no gene match: 14. Per the germline V gene, CDR1 is MGHRA and CDR2 is YSYEKL. The CDR3 is 17 amino acids. Written as DNA, the CDR3 is TGCGCCAGCAGCCGCTCTCACGGGTTCAGCGGGACCTACGAGCAGTACTTC. Protein: CASSRSHGFSGTYEQYF.